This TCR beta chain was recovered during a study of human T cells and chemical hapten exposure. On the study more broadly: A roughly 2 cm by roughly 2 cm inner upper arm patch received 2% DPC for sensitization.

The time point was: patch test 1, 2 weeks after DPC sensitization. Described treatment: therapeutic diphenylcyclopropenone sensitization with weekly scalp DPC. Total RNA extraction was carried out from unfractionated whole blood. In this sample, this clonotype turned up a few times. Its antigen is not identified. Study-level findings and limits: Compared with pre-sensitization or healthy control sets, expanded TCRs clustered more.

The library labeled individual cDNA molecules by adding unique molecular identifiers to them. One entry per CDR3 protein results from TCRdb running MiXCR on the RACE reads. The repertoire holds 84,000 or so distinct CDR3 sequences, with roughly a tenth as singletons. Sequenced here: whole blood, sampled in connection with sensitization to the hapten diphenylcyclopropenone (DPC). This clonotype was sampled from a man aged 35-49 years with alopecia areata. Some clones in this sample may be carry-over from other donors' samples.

DNA for the CDR3: TGTGCCAGCAGCGGGAACATTGCGGGAGCCCTCTCCTACGAGCAGTACGTC. Translated, it gives CASSGNIAGALSYEQYV. The V gene is TRBV5-6, the J gene TRBJ2-7; TRBD2 agrees at 7 bases. Germline loops: CDR1 SGHDT, CDR2 YYEEEE. V dropped 4 bases and J dropped 0; count of bases not matched to a gene: 13. CDR3 length: 17 residues.